The next 2 T cell receptor beta chains were all read from a single sample in a study of CD8+ T cells in alopecia areata. The sequencing template was cDNA reverse transcribed from extracted RNA. Profiled with immunoSEQ multiplex PCR; TCRdb holds only in-frame clones, not every one. The sample comprises 150,000 to 190,000 clones, about 50% of which are singletons, and 15% to 20% rests with the top ten. The sequencing used CD8+ T cells sorted from blood, collected at week 0. Every receptor here comes from a human donor with alopecia areata.

The chain combines TRBV29-1 with TRBJ2-7, with D possibly being TRBD1 or TRBD2 (5 bases each). The CDR3 runs 13 residues. Trimming stripped 3 bases from V and 2 bases from J, with 11 bases between. Germline V lookup: CDR1 SQVTM, CDR2 ANQGSEA. DNA for the CDR3: TGCAGCGTTGAGTGGGGGACCCCCTACGAGCAGTACTTC. Its protein product is CSVEWGTPYEQYF.

This clone is large within its sample. This chain connects TRBV4-3 to TRBJ1-2; D might be TRBD1 (5 bases). CDR3 length equals 14 residues. CDR1 is LGHNA, CDR2 YSLEER, per germline. Between the trimmed V and J ends, which lost 2 bases and 6 bases, there was a span of 13 bases. CDR3 in DNA: TGCGCCAGCAGCCAAACGGCAGGGAGGCATGGCTACACCTTC. Translating gives CASSQTAGRHGYTF.